Listed here are 9 T cell receptor beta chains from one sample, sequenced in a study of blood T cell repertoires in COVID-19. Using immunoSEQ multiplex PCR, the repertoire was profiled, and TCRdb retains in-frame clones only, with some absent. Of hundreds of thousands of clones listed, around nine tenths were seen once; the top ten hold over 0.75%. Material: peripheral blood. These receptor sequences come from a man in his sixties with COVID-19, enrolled during active disease.

The CDR3 DNA reads as TGCGCCAGCAGCTTTTTGGAGCGGGGGGCCTACGAGCAGTACTTC. The encoded protein is CASSFLERGAYEQYF. The chain is built from TRBV5-1 and TRBJ2-7, with 9 bases fitting TRBD2. Per the germline V gene, CDR1 is SGHRS and CDR2 is YFSETQ. The CDR3 extends over 15 amino acids. The V segment lost 2 bases and the J segment 2 bases; nucleotides outside the gene matches: 5.

This clone is a singleton in its sample. The chain carries TRBV5-1 and TRBJ2-3; D is undetermined. Trimming stripped 5 bases from V and 4 bases from J, with 11 bases between. This CDR3 region has 13 residues. The germline V gene has CDR1 SGHRS and CDR2 YFSETQ. CDR3: CASRIRPPDTQYF. CDR3 DNA sequence: TGCGCCAGCAGGATCAGGCCCCCAGATACGCAGTATTTT.

V usage is TRBV5-4 and J usage is TRBJ1-5, with no clear D. The germline gives CDR1 SGHNT, CDR2 YYREEE (reference sequence). The CDR3 loop spans 14 amino acids. Trimming left V 4 bases short and J 2 bases short, with 10 bases between. The CDR3 loop reads CASSPDQGNQPQHF. As DNA, the CDR3 is TGTGCCAGCAGCCCAGACCAGGGCAATCAGCCCCAGCATTTT.

This sequence joins TRBV28 and TRBJ2-1; D remains unclear. This CDR3 comprises 13 residues. CDR1 and CDR2 from the germline V gene are MDHEN and SYDVKM. V dropped 2 bases and J dropped 12 bases, with 14 bases sitting between them. For the CDR3, the DNA is TGTGCCAGCAGTTTAGGTCAGGCGCCCGGGCAGTTCTTC. It is translated as CASSLGQAPGQFF.

The gene calls are TRBV27 and TRBJ1-1; D is unclear. Trimming cost V 2 bases and J 6 bases, with 13 bases left between them. This CDR3 has 14 amino acids. Per germline, CDR1 MNHEY and CDR2 SMNVEV (reference sequence). In nucleotides, the CDR3 is TGTGCCAGCAGTTTAGTCTCCATGGGCGCTGAAGCTTTCTTT. Translated, it gives CASSLVSMGAEAFF.

The V and J genes are TRBV9 and TRBJ1-2; 7 bases agree with TRBD1. Germline trimming cut 0 bases from V and 6 bases from J; bases unmatched to any gene: 5. The CDR3 has 14 amino acids. Germline lookup yields CDR1 SGDLS and CDR2 YYNGEE. This CDR3 is CASSVGRQGDGYTF. The DNA for the CDR3 is TGTGCCAGCAGCGTAGGGCGGCAGGGGGATGGCTACACCTTC.

This clone occurred once. The rearrangement links TRBV3-1 (or the pseudogene TRBV3-2) to TRBJ2-5; 9 bases match TRBD2. V was pared by 0 bases and J by 5 bases, with 4 bases of the junction left unmatched. Germline CDR1 reads LGHDT; CDR2 reads YNNKEL (reference sequence). CDR3 length: 15 residues. CDR3 DNA: TGTGCCAGCAGCCAAGACGCGGGGGGGCCTGAGACCCAGTACTTC. This translates into CASSQDAGGPETQYF.

This clone was seen once. The rearrangement links TRBV5-1 to TRBJ1-1, with 7 bases matching TRBD1. The junction had 4 bases not matched to a gene; V was cut back by 3 bases and J by 2 bases. Germline lookup yields CDR1 SGHRS and CDR2 YFSETQ. The CDR3 consists of 14 residues. This chain's CDR3 is CASSSQGVNTEAFF. CDR3 in DNA: TGCGCCAGCAGCTCGCAGGGGGTAAACACTGAAGCTTTCTTT. Together with reference TRBV5-1 and TRBJ1-1, the CDR3 gives the full variable domain: KAGVTQTPRYLIKTRGQQVTLSCSPISGHRSVSWYQQTPGQGLQFLFEYFSETQRNKGNFPGRFSGRQFSNSRSEMNVSTLELGDSALYLCASSSQGVNTEAFFGQGTRLTVV.

The count of this clone is one. The chain joins TRBV6-1 to TRBJ2-7; 15 bases map to TRBD2. Germline lookup yields CDR1 MNHNS and CDR2 SASEGT. The CDR3 is 18 residues long. V lost 2 bases, J lost 2 bases, and 7 bases stayed unmatched. This chain's CDR3 is CASSELGWTSGGAYEQYF. The DNA for the CDR3 is TGTGCCAGCAGTGAATTAGGGTGGACTAGCGGGGGGGCCTACGAGCAGTACTTC.